These 21 T cell receptor beta chains were all obtained from the same sample, sequenced in a study of blood T cell repertoires in COVID-19. Assay used: immunoSEQ multiplex PCR; TCRdb lists only in-frame clones, some missing. The sample has some 130,000 clones; just under 85% are singletons. The sample taken for sequencing was peripheral blood. The receptors stem from a human donor in a cohort sampled during active COVID-19.

J is TRBJ2-7 and V is TRBV5-8; TRBD2 matches at 12 bases. V shed 1 base and J 13 bases; nucleotides not matched to a gene: 3. The CDR3 spans 12 residues. Looked up from germline, CDR1 is SGHTS and CDR2 is YDEGEE. CDR3 nucleotides: TGTGCCAGCAGCTTGCTAGCGGGGGGGCTTTACTTC. Residues: CASSLLAGGLYF.

The chain couples TRBV9 to TRBJ2-2; no reliable D call. CDR3 length: 12 amino acids. CDR1 and CDR2 from the germline V gene are SGDLS and YYNGEE. V was shortened by 7 bases and J by 7 bases, with 11 bases between the two germline ends. CDR3 in DNA: TGTGCCAGCGACCCGGGTTTCGGGGAGCTGTTTTTT. This translates into CASDPGFGELFF.

The V gene is TRBV13, the J gene TRBJ2-5, with 7 bases identical to TRBD2. Germline V CDR1 and CDR2: PRHDT, FYEKMQ (reference sequence). V was clipped by 5 bases and J by 5 bases; unmatched bases: 11. The CDR3 length is 15 residues. Here the CDR3 DNA reads TGTGCCAGCAGCGACCGGGGGAGGGTATCGGAGACCCAGTACTTC. Encoded protein: CASSDRGRVSETQYF.

V gene TRBV3-1 (or the pseudogene TRBV3-2) combines with J gene TRBJ1-2; TRBD1 is a possible D gene (6 bases). Trimming took 1 base from V and 8 from J, leaving 11 bases between them. The CDR3 is 13 amino acids. The V gene's germline CDR1 is LGHDT and CDR2 YNNKEL (reference sequence). CDR3 coding DNA: TGTGCCAGCAGCCAAGGACGGGGGGCCGGCTACACCTTC. This gives the protein CASSQGRGAGYTF.

The chain carries TRBV15 and TRBJ2-3; TRBD2 agrees at 7 bases. CDR1 and CDR2 (germline): LNHNV, YYDKDF (reference sequence). After removal of 3 bases from V and 1 base from J, the junction contained 7 bases not matched to a gene. The CDR3 extends over 16 amino acids. The CDR3 sequence is CATSRGPGGGTDTQYF. For the CDR3, the DNA is TGTGCCACCAGCAGGGGGCCTGGGGGGGGCACAGATACGCAGTATTTT.

The chain employs TRBV2 and TRBJ1-1; 7 bases align to TRBD1. The V gene end was trimmed by 6 bases and the J gene end by 7 bases; junction bases not matched to a gene: 8. Germline V gives CDR1 SNHLY, CDR2 FYNNEI. CDR3 size: 13 residues. This chain's CDR3 is CASRIEGTDEAFF. CDR3 DNA: TGTGCCAGCAGAATCGAAGGGACAGATGAAGCTTTCTTT. The complete variable domain, with remaining parts taken from reference TRBV2 and TRBJ1-1, reads EPEVTQTPSHQVTQMGQEVILRCVPISNHLYFYWYRQILGQKVEFLVSFYNNEISEKSEIFDDQFSVERPDGSNFTLKIRSTKLEDSAMYFCASRIEGTDEAFFGQGTRLTVV.

This chain joins TRBV5-4 and TRBJ2-6, with 8 bases matching TRBD2. The CDR3 is 19 residues long. Trimming at V came to 0 bases and at J to 0 bases, leaving 8 bases not matched to a gene. The germline CDR1 and CDR2 sequences are SGHNT and YYREEE (reference sequence). The CDR3 sequence is CASSLAPAGASSGANVLTF. As DNA, the CDR3 is TGTGCCAGCAGCTTGGCGCCAGCGGGGGCTTCCTCTGGGGCCAACGTCCTGACTTTC.

V is TRBV7-6 and J is TRBJ2-2, with TRBD2 identical over 14 bases. V was pared by 5 bases and J by 6 bases, with 8 bases of the junction left unmatched. CDR1 is SGHVS, CDR2 FNYEAQ, per germline. This CDR3 contains 17 residues. The CDR3 protein is CASSPRLAGGRAGELFF. The CDR3 DNA follows: TGTGCCAGCAGCCCCCGACTAGCGGGGGGGCGGGCCGGGGAGCTGTTTTTT.

This chain links TRBV28 with TRBJ1-2; D unclear. The ends were cut back, 5 bases at V and 3 bases at J, with 7 bases in the middle. Looked up from germline, CDR1 is MDHEN and CDR2 is SYDVKM. The CDR3 extends over 12 amino acids. CDR3 bases: TGTGCCAGCAGTCCGGGATACTATGGCTACACCTTC. Translating it yields CASSPGYYGYTF.

The V and J genes are TRBV3-1 (or the pseudogene TRBV3-2) and TRBJ1-3; D gene ambiguous. Per the germline V gene, CDR1 is LGHDT and CDR2 is YNNKEL (reference sequence). CDR3 size: 15 residues. V dropped 0 bases and J dropped 0 bases, with 6 bases sitting between them. CDR3 sequence reads: CASSQDTGSGNTIYF. The CDR3 coding sequence is TGTGCCAGCAGCCAAGATACGGGCTCTGGAAACACCATATATTTT.

The rearrangement joins TRBV5-1 to TRBJ2-2; tentative D call: TRBD1 (6 bases). There are 13 residues in the CDR3. Per the germline V gene, CDR1 is SGHRS and CDR2 is YFSETQ. V dropped 2 bases and J dropped 6 bases, with 8 bases sitting between them. DNA of the CDR3: TGCGCCAGCAGCTTTGGACAGCCCGGGGAGCTGTTTTTT. Its protein is CASSFGQPGELFF.

The rearrangement joins TRBV5-1 to TRBJ2-3; 8 bases agree with TRBD2. The CDR3 contains 14 residues. Looked up from germline, CDR1 is SGHRS and CDR2 is YFSETQ. V lost 4 bases, J lost 0 bases, and 1 base stayed unmatched. The CDR3 region is CASSRGGSTDTQYF. CDR3 nucleotide sequence: TGCGCCAGCAGCCGGGGGGGCAGCACAGATACGCAGTATTTT. The full variable domain, with the rest looked up from reference TRBV5-1 and TRBJ2-3, is KAGVTQTPRYLIKTRGQQVTLSCSPISGHRSVSWYQQTPGQGLQFLFEYFSETQRNKGNFPGRFSGRQFSNSRSEMNVSTLELGDSALYLCASSRGGSTDTQYFGPGTRLTVL.

This chain connects TRBV2 to TRBJ1-1; D uncertain. Looked up from germline, CDR1 is SNHLY and CDR2 is FYNNEI. V lost 2 bases to trimming and J lost 0 bases, with 7 bases between them. There are 14 residues in the CDR3. CDR3 in amino acids: CASSEQGVNTEAFF. CDR3 in DNA: TGTGCCAGCAGTGAACAAGGAGTGAACACTGAAGCTTTCTTT.

This clone appeared a few times. This chain joins TRBV7-9 and TRBJ1-6; 10 bases fit TRBD1. Germline CDR1 SEHNR, CDR2 FQNEAQ (reference sequence). The V and J ends lost 1 base and 8 bases, in that order; junction bases with no gene match: 5. This CDR3 has 16 residues. In DNA, the CDR3 is TGTGCCAGCAGCTTAGGGCTAGGGACAGGGGATTCACCCCTCCACTTT. The encoded protein is CASSLGLGTGDSPLHF.

The J gene is TRBJ1-5, the V gene TRBV21-1; no DNA check was done on the table's D call, TRBD1. TRBV21-1 is a known pseudogene. The CDR3 is 18 residues long. The CDR3, as DNA: TGTGCCAGCATCGAAACCACAGGGTCCCGTTATAGCAATCAGCCCCAGCATTTT. It encodes CASIETTGSRYSNQPQHF.

This clone was seen only a few times. The chain links TRBV2 to TRBJ1-2; 10 bases are shared with TRBD1. The CDR3 length is 13 residues. Trimming removed 8 bases from V and 6 bases from J; junction bases left unmatched: 6. Germline CDR1 SNHLY, CDR2 FYNNEI. CDR3 nucleotides: TGTGCCAGCCGGGACAGGGGATCAAATGGCTACACCTTC. Translation gives CASRDRGSNGYTF.

The chain is built from TRBV6-1 and TRBJ1-2; the D gene is possibly TRBD1 (6 bases). The CDR3 loop spans 15 amino acids. V was pared by 0 bases and J by 3 bases, with 11 bases between. The germline V gene has CDR1 MNHNS and CDR2 SASEGT. DNA for the CDR3: TGTGCCAGCAGTGAAGCCCGCTCAGGGGACTATGGCTACACCTTC. It encodes CASSEARSGDYGYTF.

The chain combines TRBV5-1 with TRBJ1-1, with TRBD1 identical over 9 bases. Germline loops: CDR1 SGHRS, CDR2 YFSETQ. CDR3 size: 15 residues. With V trimmed by 2 bases and J by 3 bases, 5 bases remained unmatched. CDR3 DNA sequence: TGCGCCAGCAGCTTTTCCGGGACAGGGTACACTGAAGCTTTCTTT. Translation gives CASSFSGTGYTEAFF.

This chain connects TRBV5-1 to TRBJ2-1; TRBD1 aligns across 7 bases. V shed 3 bases, J shed 4 bases, and the junction held 1 base outside the gene matches. This CDR3 comprises 13 residues. Germline values: CDR1 SGHRS, CDR2 YFSETQ. CDR3 region: CASSSTGYNEQFF. The CDR3 nucleotides read TGCGCCAGCAGCTCGACAGGGTACAATGAGCAGTTCTTC. The variable domain in full, completed from reference TRBV5-1 and TRBJ2-1, reads KAGVTQTPRYLIKTRGQQVTLSCSPISGHRSVSWYQQTPGQGLQFLFEYFSETQRNKGNFPGRFSGRQFSNSRSEMNVSTLELGDSALYLCASSSTGYNEQFFGPGTRLTVL.

The chain uses TRBV4-2 and TRBJ2-7; D is undetermined. V dropped 5 bases and J dropped 0 bases, with 11 bases sitting between them. The CDR3 length is 14 residues. Per the germline V gene, CDR1 is LGHNA and CDR2 is YNFKEQ. CDR3 in amino acids: CASSEGLSSYEQYF. The CDR3 DNA reads TGTGCCAGCAGCGAAGGGCTCAGCTCCTACGAGCAGTACTTC.

V gene TRBV7-9 combines with J gene TRBJ1-2, with no clear D. Trimming removed 5 bases at V and 3 bases at J, with 7 bases between. The CDR3 length is 12 residues. Germline values: CDR1 SEHNR, CDR2 FQNEAQ (reference sequence). CDR3 coding DNA: TGTGCCAGCAGCCCAGTGGACTATGGCTACACCTTC. Its translation: CASSPVDYGYTF.